These 19 T cell receptor beta chains share one sample of origin, sequenced in a study of CD8+ T cells in alopecia areata. As the sequencing template, cDNA was produced by extracting RNA and reverse transcribing it. Profiled with immunoSEQ multiplex PCR; TCRdb holds only in-frame clones, not every one. This sample has about 120,000 clones, with 47% found just once. Sequenced: NKG2D-low CD8+ T cells sorted from blood. The receptors originated from a human donor with alopecia areata.

The chain couples TRBV29-1 to TRBJ2-1, with TRBD2 matching over 9 bases. This CDR3 is built from 14 residues. With 7 bases clipped from V and 6 bases from J, the junction kept 10 bases outside the gene matches. Germline V gene data show CDR1 as SQVTM and CDR2 as ANQGSEA. In DNA form, the CDR3 reads TGCAGCGGTTATTCCGGACTAGCGCTCAATGAGCAGTTCTTC. It yields the protein CSGYSGLALNEQFF.

This clone came up a few times. V gene TRBV29-1 combines with J gene TRBJ2-1, with no clear D. Germline V gene sequence: CDR1 SQVTM, CDR2 ANQGSEA. V lost 3 bases and J 10 bases, leaving 10 bases between the germline ends. The CDR3 is 11 amino acids. The CDR3 region has the DNA TGCAGCGTTGATAGAGGTGGCGAGCAGTTCTTC. Protein: CSVDRGGEQFF.

Only a few counts were recorded for this clone. The rearrangement joins TRBV7-9 to TRBJ2-7; TRBD1 agrees at 9 bases. V lost 5 bases and J lost 5; bases outside the gene matches: 7. CDR3 length equals 14 residues. Germline assignment: CDR1 SEHNR and CDR2 FQNEAQ (reference sequence). The CDR3 here is CASSPGQGRDEQYF. CDR3 coding DNA: TGTGCCAGCAGCCCCGGACAGGGGAGGGACGAGCAGTACTTC.

The genes are TRBV6-6 and TRBJ1-1; D unclear. Looked up from germline, CDR1 is MNHNY and CDR2 is SVGAGI (reference sequence). Deletions cut 6 bases from V and 7 bases from J, with 21 bases between. This CDR3 is 15 amino acids long. The CDR3 reads CASSKISHSTDEAFF. The DNA of the CDR3 is TGTGCCAGCAGCAAAATTAGCCATTCGACGGATGAAGCTTTCTTT.

The J gene is TRBJ2-1, the V gene TRBV2; D is undetermined. The CDR3 extends over 11 amino acids. Trimming removed 3 bases at V and 14 bases at J, with 11 bases between. CDR1 and CDR2 from the germline V gene are SNHLY and FYNNEI. The CDR3 is CASSDVVSEFF. CDR3 coding DNA: TGTGCCAGCAGTGATGTGGTCTCGGAGTTCTTC.

Only a few counts were recorded for this clone. This chain links TRBV6-6 with TRBJ2-2; D gene uncertain. V dropped 3 bases and J dropped 1 base, with 9 bases sitting between them. CDR3 length: 15 amino acids. Germline V gene sequence: CDR1 MNHNY, CDR2 SVGAGI (reference sequence). The CDR3: CASSYGQVNTGELFF. Written as DNA, the CDR3 is TGTGCCAGCAGTTATGGGCAGGTGAACACCGGGGAGCTGTTTTTT.

The chain uses TRBV7-9 and TRBJ2-5; D is unresolved. Deletions cut 2 bases from V and 2 bases from J, with 12 bases between. CDR1 is SEHNR and CDR2 is FQNEAQ in the germline V gene (reference sequence). The CDR3 totals 15 residues. CDR3 loop: CASSLSSSVQETQYF. CDR3 DNA sequence: TGTGCCAGCAGCTTATCCAGTTCGGTTCAAGAGACCCAGTACTTC.

In this sample, this clone turned up a few times. This rearrangement joins TRBV28 to TRBJ2-3, with TRBD2 matching 16 bases. This CDR3 is 17 amino acids long. Trimming at V came to 5 bases and at J to 5 bases, leaving 7 bases not matched to a gene. Germline V gene data show CDR1 as MDHEN and CDR2 as SYDVKM. The CDR3 spells CASSHGTSGRAGDTQYF. DNA for the CDR3: TGTGCCAGCAGTCACGGGACTAGCGGGAGGGCCGGAGATACGCAGTATTTT.

This clone was seen a handful of times. V is TRBV29-1 and J is TRBJ2-2; D remains unclear. This CDR3 spans 18 amino acids. Germline values: CDR1 SQVTM, CDR2 ANQGSEA. V was pared by 6 bases and J by 6 bases, with 29 bases between. The CDR3 DNA sequence: TGCAGCGTCCCAAAAGGCCTGGGCTCACCTGATAGTTCCGGGGAGCTGTTTTTT. Translating it yields CSVPKGLGSPDSSGELFF.

The table lists this clone with a few counts. This chain uses TRBV29-1 with TRBJ2-1, with 7 bases that match TRBD2. Germline values: CDR1 SQVTM, CDR2 ANQGSEA. Losses at the gene ends were 4 bases for V and 3 bases for J; bases not matched to a gene: 18. The CDR3 covers 18 residues. This CDR3 is CSVVGVSGLAAHYNEQFF. The CDR3 DNA follows: TGCAGCGTTGTAGGAGTGTCAGGGCTAGCGGCTCACTACAATGAGCAGTTCTTC.

This clone was seen more than once but under ten times. The chain employs TRBV5-6 and TRBJ2-7; 8 bases are a match to TRBD1. The CDR3 loop spans 13 amino acids. The germline CDR1 and CDR2 sequences are SGHDT and YYEEEE. V gave up 4 bases and J gave up 6 bases; unmatched junction bases: 6. This chain's CDR3 is CASSVGTGGEQYF. Here the CDR3 DNA reads TGTGCCAGCAGCGTCGGGACAGGCGGCGAGCAGTACTTC.

V and J are TRBV27 and TRBJ2-7; no firm D call. There are 14 residues in the CDR3. V lost 3 bases to trimming and J lost 3 bases, with 12 bases between them. The germline V gene encodes CDR1 MNHEY and CDR2 SMNVEV (reference sequence). CDR3 protein: CASSFGQSFYEQYF. The CDR3 DNA reads as TGTGCCAGCAGTTTTGGGCAGAGCTTCTACGAGCAGTACTTC.

This chain joins TRBV6-5 and TRBJ2-3; 7 bases match TRBD2. Germline assignment: CDR1 MNHEY and CDR2 SVGAGI. The V segment lost 4 bases and the J segment 7 bases; nucleotides outside the gene matches: 11. This CDR3 has 15 residues. The CDR3 loop is CASSSSRWEGNTQYF. CDR3 nucleotide sequence: TGTGCCAGCAGTTCCTCCCGATGGGAGGGCAATACGCAGTATTTT.

This sequence joins TRBV11-2 and TRBJ2-7; D is possibly TRBD2 (6 bases). The CDR3 consists of 13 residues. V lost 5 bases and J lost 2, with 10 bases in between. Germline CDR1 reads SGHAT; CDR2 reads FQNNGV. In DNA, the CDR3 is TGTGCCAGCAGCGCCGGGGGAGCCTACGAGCAGTACTTC. Amino acids: CASSAGGAYEQYF.

This clone was detected only a few times. The chain couples TRBV29-1 to TRBJ2-2, with D possibly matching TRBD2 (6 bases). The V end was cut by 6 bases, the J end by 7 bases, with 18 bases between. Germline CDR1 SQVTM, CDR2 ANQGSEA. The length of the CDR3 is 14 residues. Written as DNA, the CDR3 is TGCAGCGTCCCTGTGGGACTCCCCGACGGGGAGCTGTTTTTT. This translates into CSVPVGLPDGELFF.

Points on this clone: This same CDR3 is encoded by further DNA sequences in the sample. This chain connects TRBV29-1 to TRBJ2-2, with a tentative D call TRBD2 (6 bases). CDR3 size: 13 residues. Germline V gene sequence: CDR1 SQVTM, CDR2 ANQGSEA. Trimming stripped 4 bases from V and 2 bases from J, with 8 bases between. This CDR3 reads CSVAGANTGELFF. CDR3 in DNA: TGCAGCGTTGCGGGAGCCAACACCGGGGAGCTGTTTTTT.

This clone showed up just a few times. The V gene is TRBV6-6, the J gene TRBJ2-7; D unresolved. CDR3 length equals 13 residues. V was cut by 6 bases and J by 1 base, with 10 bases left in between. The germline CDR1 and CDR2 sequences are MNHNY and SVGAGI (reference sequence). The CDR3 nucleotides are TGTGCCAGCAGCCACTTCGATTCCTACGAGCAGTACTTC. Translation gives CASSHFDSYEQYF.

This clone occurred once. The sample has other DNA sequences that encode this CDR3 too. The chain links TRBV9 to TRBJ1-2; D gene unclear. The CDR3 has 10 amino acids. Germline lookup yields CDR1 SGDLS and CDR2 YYNGEE. V was cut by 3 bases and J by 7 bases, with 4 bases left in between. The CDR3 DNA reads TGTGCCAGCAGCGGTGGTGGCTACACCTTC. It encodes CASSGGGYTF. Complete variable domain (other parts from reference TRBV9 and TRBJ1-2): DSGVTQTPKHLITATGQRVTLRCSPRSGDLSVYWYQQSLDQGLQFLIQYYNGEERAKGNILERFSAQQFPDLHSELNLSSLELGDSALYFCASSGGGYTFGSGTRLTVV.

V usage is TRBV30 and J usage is TRBJ2-5; 7 bases line up with TRBD2. The germline V gene has CDR1 GTSNPN and CDR2 SVGIG (reference sequence). The CDR3 is 13 amino acids. The trim removed 5 bases at V and 4 bases at J, leaving 7 bases unmatched. CDR3 in amino acids: CAWASGGSETQYF. CDR3 DNA: TGTGCCTGGGCTTCGGGGGGTTCAGAGACCCAGTACTTC.